A single sample gave rise to the 22 T cell receptor beta chains below, sequenced in a study of T cells in Graves' hyperthyroidism and ophthalmopathy. Amplification yielded TCR beta CDR3 regions, with RNA transcripts as the source. First-round RT-PCR of the TCR CDR3 relied on the HTBI primer set. TCRdb analysed the multiplex PCR reads with MiXCR anew, one entry per CDR3 protein. The table has 300,000 to 500,000 distinct CDR3 sequences, about 16% seen once. The sequenced material came from blood. The receptors here all came from a woman in her 30s with Graves' hyperthyroidism.

Many counts were recorded for this clonotype. The J gene is TRBJ2-3, the V gene TRBV5-1, with 12 bases identical to TRBD2. With V trimmed by 3 bases and J by 3 bases, 8 bases remained unmatched. Germline lookup yields CDR1 SGHRS and CDR2 YFSETQ. The CDR3 totals 17 residues. CDR3: CASSWGLAGDKTDTQYF. The CDR3 nucleotides read TGCGCCAGCAGCTGGGGACTAGCGGGCGATAAGACAGATACGCAGTATTTT.

This clonotype was detected ten times or more. The CDR3 DNA sequence: TGCGCCAGCAGCCGAGACAGCTACTACGAGCAGTACTTC. Its protein product is CASSRDSYYEQYF. This chain connects TRBV5-1 to TRBJ2-7; a possible D gene is TRBD1 (5 bases). V was trimmed by 4 bases and J by 3 bases, leaving 11 bases between them. The CDR3 runs to 13 residues. The germline gives CDR1 SGHRS, CDR2 YFSETQ.

The rearrangement uses TRBV20-1 and TRBJ2-3, with 9 bases lining up with TRBD1. The junction had 1 base not matched to a gene; V was cut back by 2 bases and J by 1 base. The germline V gene encodes CDR1 DFQATT and CDR2 SNEGSKA (reference sequence). The CDR3 runs to 14 residues. CDR3 bases: TGCAGTGCTAGACGGGACAGGGGCACAGATACGCAGTATTTT. Translated: CSARRDRGTDTQYF.

This clonotype showed up many times. This chain uses TRBV28 with TRBJ2-7, with 10 bases fitting TRBD2. The germline V gene encodes CDR1 MDHEN and CDR2 SYDVKM. Trimming took 4 bases from V and 5 from J; bases not matched to a gene: 29. The CDR3 covers 22 residues. The CDR3, as DNA: TGTGCCAGCAGTTCCTATACCCACAATGGAGGGAAGCGGGAGGGGGCAAGGGACGAGCAGTACTTC. Translation gives CASSSYTHNGGKREGARDEQYF.

In this sample, this clonotype turned up many times. The chain couples TRBV10-2 to TRBJ2-5, with D unclear. This CDR3 has 13 amino acids. The germline CDR1 and CDR2 sequences are WSHSY and SAAADI. V was pared by 8 bases and J by 2 bases, with 12 bases between. This CDR3 reads CASYTTSQETQYF. The CDR3 DNA reads as TGCGCCAGCTACACGACCAGTCAAGAGACCCAGTACTTC.

This clonotype was seen once. A much larger clone differs from this one at a single base, so this may be a read error. The chain employs TRBV7-9 and TRBJ2-7; 7 bases map to TRBD1. V lost 5 bases and J lost 1; bases outside the gene matches: 8. This CDR3 has 15 residues. Germline V gene lookup returns CDR1 SEHNR and CDR2 FQNEAQ (reference sequence). CDR3 coding DNA: TGTGCCAGCAGCCCCGACCGGGACAGATCCTACGAGCAGTACTTC. Its protein product is CASSPDRDRSYEQYF.

This clonotype has a handful of counts. The chain combines TRBV10-3 with TRBJ2-2; D perhaps matches TRBD2 (5 bases). The CDR3 length is 14 residues. The V and J ends lost 8 bases and 4 bases respectively, with 14 bases between them. The germline CDR1 and CDR2 sequences are ENHRY and SYGVKD. The CDR3 loop reads CAISGRERTGELFF. The DNA of the CDR3 is TGTGCCATCTCCGGTCGGGAACGCACCGGGGAGCTGTTTTTT.

V and J are TRBV10-3 and TRBJ1-4; D gene unclear. The length of the CDR3 is 12 residues. CDR1 is ENHRY and CDR2 is SYGVKD in the germline V gene. V was clipped by 6 bases and J by 5 bases, with 7 bases between them. This chain's CDR3 is CAISPRNEKLFF. Written as DNA, the CDR3 is TGTGCCATCAGCCCAAGGAATGAAAAACTGTTTTTT.

This clonotype was detected a few times. One junction end disagrees with the germline gene, perhaps due to a read error. The chain links TRBV6-1 to TRBJ1-5, with a tentative D call TRBD1 (5 bases). The CDR3 consists of 14 residues. In germline, CDR1 is MNHNS, CDR2 SASEGT. CDR3 DNA sequence: TGTGCCAGCAGTTCGGGACCCAGCAATCAGCCCCAGCAATTT. This codes for CASSSGPSNQPQQF.

This clonotype was found many times. The chain couples TRBV6-1 to TRBJ2-5, with D perhaps TRBD1 (6 bases). This CDR3 region has 14 residues. The ends were cut back, 3 bases at V and 2 bases at J, with 10 bases in the middle. CDR1 and CDR2 from the germline V gene are MNHNS and SASEGT. DNA of the CDR3: TGTGCCAGCAGTGACCCAGGACAGCAAGAGACCCAGTACTTC. Translated: CASSDPGQQETQYF.

This clonotype has only a few counts. The CDR3 sequence: CASSQRGHDSPLHF. The CDR3 DNA reads as TGTGCCAGCAGCCAAAGGGGGCACGATTCACCCCTCCACTTT. The gene calls are TRBV14 and TRBJ1-6; 7 bases match TRBD1. This CDR3 contains 14 residues. Germline V CDR1 and CDR2: SGHDN, FVKESK. J lost 8 bases, V lost 2 bases, and 3 bases had no gene match.

This clonotype was observed at least ten times. This chain connects TRBV7-2 to TRBJ2-7; 16 bases agree with TRBD2. This CDR3 has 18 residues. Germline assignment: CDR1 SGHTA and CDR2 FQGNSA. The V segment lost 4 bases and the J segment 2 bases; nucleotides outside the gene matches: 8. CDR3 DNA sequence: TGTGCCAGCAGCTCGAGGTCAGGGACTAGCGGGAGGGCCTACGAGCAGTACTTC. Translating it yields CASSSRSGTSGRAYEQYF.

The rearrangement uses TRBV20-1 and TRBJ2-3; unclear D gene. The CDR3 is 13 residues long. CDR1 and CDR2 from the germline V gene are DFQATT and SNEGSKA (reference sequence). V lost 6 bases and J lost 3, with 13 bases in between. The CDR3 region has the DNA TGCAGTGCAAAGGCAGCCCTTACAGATACGCAGTATTTT. Translating it yields CSAKAALTDTQYF.

This clonotype was found a few times. The chain links TRBV27 to TRBJ2-5, with D perhaps matching TRBD2 (7 bases). Looked up from germline, CDR1 is MNHEY and CDR2 is SMNVEV (reference sequence). The V end was cut by 5 bases, the J end by 2 bases, with 21 bases between. The CDR3 consists of 17 residues. CDR3: CASSPAPWGGRQETQYF. The DNA of the CDR3 is TGTGCCAGCAGTCCCGCCCCCTGGGGGGGCCGGCAAGAGACCCAGTACTTC.

This clonotype was counted a few times. This chain uses TRBV28 with TRBJ2-2; 8 nucleotides align to TRBD2. J was trimmed by 5 bases and V by 6 bases; bases with no gene match: 11. The CDR3 has 16 residues. Per the germline V gene, CDR1 is MDHEN and CDR2 is SYDVKM. The CDR3 here is CASSRRLAGLTGELFF. Here the CDR3 DNA reads TGTGCCAGCAGCCGCCGGCTAGCGGGCCTGACCGGGGAGCTGTTTTTT.

In this sample, this clonotype turned up many times. The chain uses TRBV3-1 and TRBJ2-5; 9 bases agree with TRBD2. Trimming cost V 3 bases and J 2 bases; bases outside gene matches: 7. CDR3 length equals 16 residues. Germline V gene lookup returns CDR1 LGHDT and CDR2 YNNKEL (reference sequence). The CDR3 DNA reads as TGTGCCAGCAGCCACGTCCTAGCGGGGATACAAGAGACCCAGTACTTC. Translating gives CASSHVLAGIQETQYF.

This clonotype appeared a few times. The V call is TRBV30, the J call TRBJ2-7; D is perhaps TRBD2 (5 bases). The V gene lost 6 bases and the J gene lost 3 bases, with 18 bases spanning the gap. Germline V lookup: CDR1 GTSNPN, CDR2 SVGIG (reference sequence). The CDR3 has 14 residues. CDR3 residues: CACKKTSSIYEQYF. The CDR3 coding sequence is TGTGCCTGCAAAAAAACTAGTTCGATCTACGAGCAGTACTTC.

This clonotype was seen repeatedly, ten times or more. This chain links TRBV20-1 with TRBJ1-5, with 7 bases lining up with TRBD1. Germline V CDR1 and CDR2: DFQATT, SNEGSKA (reference sequence). The CDR3 sequence is 13 residues long. Trimming removed 6 bases from V and 4 bases from J; junction bases left unmatched: 6. This CDR3 reads CSARDSLNQPQHF. Written as DNA, the CDR3 is TGCAGTGCGCGGGACAGCTTGAATCAGCCCCAGCATTTT.

The chain has TRBV20-1 and TRBJ1-3; D is ambiguous. CDR1 and CDR2 (germline): DFQATT, SNEGSKA (reference sequence). Between the trimmed V and J ends, which lost 1 base and 3 bases, there was a span of 10 bases. This CDR3 spans 14 amino acids. The CDR3 DNA reads as TGCAGTGCTAGAGCGTTTACGTTTGGAAACACCATATATTTT. It yields the protein CSARAFTFGNTIYF.

In this sample, this clonotype turned up once. The V and J genes are TRBV5-1 and TRBJ2-7; the D gene is possibly TRBD2 (6 bases). Germline V gene data show CDR1 as SGHRS and CDR2 as YFSETQ. V lost 6 bases and J 3 bases, leaving 22 bases between the germline ends. This CDR3 contains 16 residues. CDR3 DNA sequence: TGCGCCAGCACCGCTAGTCGGGCTGGAGGGATCTACGAGCAGTACTTC. Translation gives CASTASRAGGIYEQYF.

V usage is TRBV9 and J usage is TRBJ1-1; no clear D. The CDR3 extends over 14 amino acids. The V gene lost 0 bases and the J gene lost 6 bases, with 12 bases spanning the gap. The germline V gene has CDR1 SGDLS and CDR2 YYNGEE. CDR3 protein: CASSVGAGYAEAFF. The CDR3 nucleotides read TGTGCCAGCAGCGTAGGGGCGGGGTACGCTGAAGCTTTCTTT.

This clonotype came up many times. The chain carries TRBV27 and TRBJ2-7, with D tentatively TRBD2 (6 bases). This CDR3 comprises 14 residues. Germline values: CDR1 MNHEY, CDR2 SMNVEV (reference sequence). V lost 3 bases, J lost 3 bases, and 12 bases lay in between. CDR3 in DNA: TGTGCCAGCAGTTTGATAGGGACTGACTACGAGCAGTACTTC. Its protein product is CASSLIGTDYEQYF.